This T cell receptor beta chain was obtained from a study of human T cells and chemical hapten exposure. Points from the study as a whole: There was alopecia in the donors, so their immune response may differ from that of healthy people.

The germline V gene encodes CDR1 DFQATT and CDR2 SNEGSKA (reference sequence). CDR3 length: 14 amino acids. V was pared by 2 bases and J by 3 bases, with 4 bases of the junction left unmatched. What the library attached to individual cDNA molecules were unique molecular identifiers. Original processing methods: Per-sample TCR counts ranged from roughly 23,224 to 750,000, median roughly 98,000. TCRdb reprocessed the RACE reads with MiXCR, giving one entry per CDR3 protein. These V and J calls originate from TCRdb's pipeline instead of the authors' own analysis. The sample lists more than 90,000 distinct CDR3 sequences; more than 9.5% were seen once. This clonotype was recorded a few times. Its antigen is still unknown. Time point described: patch test 2, 6 weeks after DPC sensitization. Stated treatment: therapeutic diphenylcyclopropenone sensitization with weekly scalp DPC.

This specimen was whole blood, taken in connection with sensitization to the hapten diphenylcyclopropenone (DPC). The source is a woman aged 40 to 55 with alopecia areata. Some clones in this sample may be carry-over from other donors' samples. This chain connects TRBV20-1 to TRBJ2-7; 10 bases line up with TRBD1. The CDR3 bases are TGCAGTGCTAGATCCCGGGACAGGGGCTACGAGCAGTACTTC. Translating it yields CSARSRDRGYEQYF.